The 20 T cell receptor beta chains below all came from one sample that was sequenced in a study of T cells after yellow fever vaccination (dated by TCRdb to about 2019). Library generation was performed with 5' RACE. The instrument was an Illumina HiSeq 2500. TCRdb's own reprocessing of the public reads used fastp at Q25 and MiXCR and kept productive beta chains. Each entry merges the rows of one CDR3 protein and shows their most common DNA and genes. In this sample the table shows about 150,000 distinct CDR3 sequences, approximately 6.2% of which occur a single time. Of the sample, approximately 3% is held by the ten largest clones. This sample's treatment or condition label indicates: live attenuated yellow fever vaccine strain. Material: CD4+ T cells sorted from PBMCs, obtained on the day of the first yellow fever vaccination. The receptors come from a man aged 18 to 30 who received the YFV17D yellow fever vaccine.

This clonotype was seen at least ten times. This chain uses TRBV7-2 with TRBJ2-7; possible D gene TRBD2, 6 bases. The V end lost 5 bases, the J end lost 6 bases, and 14 bases lay between the germline ends. From germline, CDR1 is SGHTA and CDR2 FQGNSA. The CDR3 has 13 amino acids. The CDR3 coding sequence is TGTGCCAGCAGCGACCGGAGGGAGCGCGAGCAGTACTTC. This gives the protein CASSDRREREQYF.

This clonotype was seen ten or more times. The V call is TRBV10-3, the J call TRBJ2-3, with D possibly TRBD2 on 5 matching bases. Trimming shortened V by 6 bases and J by 0 bases, and 10 bases separated the two germline ends. The CDR3 is 14 residues long. The germline V gene encodes CDR1 ENHRY and CDR2 SYGVKD. The CDR3 DNA reads TGTGCCATCAGAGAGGGCAGAAGCACAGATACGCAGTATTTT. It codes for CAIREGRSTDTQYF.

This clonotype has at least ten counts. This chain links TRBV20-1 with TRBJ2-7, with D perhaps matching TRBD2 (5 bases). Trimming shortened V by 6 bases and J by 6 bases, and 15 bases separated the two germline ends. The CDR3 runs to 12 residues. CDR1 is DFQATT, CDR2 SNEGSKA, per germline (reference sequence). The DNA of the CDR3 is TGCAGTGCAGGAGGCCAGCGAACCGAGCAGTACGTC. Translated, it gives CSAGGQRTEQYV.

This clonotype was picked up a small number of times. V is TRBV20-1 and J is TRBJ2-7; TRBD1 matches at 8 bases. CDR3 length: 13 amino acids. The trim removed 5 bases at V and 3 bases at J, leaving 6 bases unmatched. Per the germline V gene, CDR1 is DFQATT and CDR2 is SNEGSKA (reference sequence). The CDR3 is CSAPGTGIYEQYF. For the CDR3, the DNA is TGCAGTGCTCCCGGGACAGGCATCTACGAGCAGTACTTC.

This clonotype was counted ten times or more. The V call is TRBV20-1, the J call TRBJ2-3; 7 positions match TRBD1. Germline V gene data show CDR1 as DFQATT and CDR2 as SNEGSKA (reference sequence). The J segment lost 3 bases and the V segment lost 6 bases, leaving 3 bases of the junction unmatched. This CDR3 comprises 12 residues. The CDR3 DNA reads as TGCAGTGCGCAGGGGGAAACAGATACGCAGTATTTT. As protein: CSAQGETDTQYF.

This clonotype has a count of ten or more. The chain is built from TRBV3-1 and TRBJ2-1, with 7 bases identical to TRBD1. The V and J ends lost 5 bases and 9 bases, in that order; junction bases with no gene match: 10. The V gene's germline CDR1 is LGHDT and CDR2 YNNKEL (reference sequence). CDR3 size: 14 residues. CDR3 sequence (DNA): TGTGCCAGCAGCGCGACGACAGGGTATCGTGAGCAGTTCTTC. Its protein is CASSATTGYREQFF.

This clonotype was counted many times. The J gene is TRBJ2-3, the V gene TRBV4-3; maybe TRBD1 (5 bases). V was shortened by 3 bases and J by 6 bases, with 13 bases between the two germline ends. CDR1 LGHNA and CDR2 YSLEER come from the germline V gene. This CDR3 is built from 14 residues. The CDR3 DNA is TGCGCCAGCAGCCACGCCCAGGGTGACGATACGCAGTATTTT. It translates to CASSHAQGDDTQYF.

In this sample, this clonotype turned up many times. This chain connects TRBV12-3 or TRBV12-4 to TRBJ2-5, with 11 nucleotides matching TRBD2. Trimming took 4 bases from V and 4 from J; bases not matched to a gene: 5. This CDR3 spans 15 amino acids. This chain's CDR3 is CASSSLLAGGETQYF. In DNA form, the CDR3 reads TGTGCCAGCAGTTCCCTCCTAGCGGGGGGAGAGACCCAGTACTTC.

This clonotype was observed many times. The chain employs TRBV7-3 and TRBJ2-6; 10 bases map to TRBD1. V shed 5 bases and J 2 bases; nucleotides not matched to a gene: 9. This CDR3 has 18 amino acids. From germline, CDR1 is SGHTA and CDR2 FQGTGA. As DNA, the CDR3 is TGTGCCAGCAGCCCGCGACAGGGGGCAGGAACTGGGGCCAACGTCCTGACTTTC. Its translation: CASSPRQGAGTGANVLTF.

This chain joins TRBV20-1 and TRBJ2-1, with TRBD2 identical over 10 bases. V lost 6 bases to trimming and J lost 10 bases; unmatched junction nucleotides: 24. Germline CDR1 and CDR2: DFQATT and SNEGSKA (reference sequence). CDR3 length: 18 amino acids. Here the CDR3 DNA reads TGCAGTGCCCCTAGCGGGGGCCCCGTTATTCCATCTCTCGCGGAGCAGTTCTTC. It is translated as CSAPSGGPVIPSLAEQFF.

This clonotype was recorded many times. The chain employs TRBV18 and TRBJ1-4, with unresolved D. The CDR3 is 16 amino acids. V lost 4 bases to trimming and J lost 5 bases, with 17 bases between them. Looked up from germline, CDR1 is KGHSH and CDR2 is LQKENI. The DNA of the CDR3 is TGTGCCAGCTCACTTGACGTTGCGGGCAGGAATGAAAAACTGTTTTTT. Amino acid sequence: CASSLDVAGRNEKLFF.

This clonotype was detected ten times or more. CDR3 DNA: TGTGCCAGCAGCTTAAATGGTCTCGGGAGCGGCGAGCAGTACTTC. The encoded protein is CASSLNGLGSGEQYF. This chain joins TRBV7-2 and TRBJ2-7; TRBD2 is a possible D gene (6 bases). CDR3 size: 15 residues. Trimming removed 2 bases at V and 6 bases at J, with 17 bases between. Looked up from germline, CDR1 is SGHTA and CDR2 is FQGNSA.

This clonotype was observed at least ten times. The chain is built from TRBV7-3 and TRBJ2-1; D may correspond to TRBD1 or TRBD2 (5 bases each). The CDR3 is 12 amino acids. Germline CDR1 SGHTA, CDR2 FQGTGA. Trimming removed 3 bases at V and 11 bases at J, with 11 bases between. CDR3 sequence: CASSLDRGQQFF. For the CDR3, the DNA is TGTGCCAGCAGCTTGGACCGGGGCCAGCAGTTCTTC.

The chain has TRBV3-1 and TRBJ1-4; perhaps TRBD1 as D (5 bases). With 1 base removed from V and 3 bases from J, the gap between germline ends came to 15 bases. The CDR3 has 17 amino acids. Germline values: CDR1 LGHDT, CDR2 YNNKEL (reference sequence). The CDR3 sequence: CASSQAGQGDANEKLFF. The CDR3 DNA reads TGTGCCAGCAGCCAAGCGGGGCAGGGTGATGCTAATGAAAAACTGTTTTTT.

The V call is TRBV6-2 or TRBV6-3, the J call TRBJ1-1; D not resolved. CDR3 size: 12 residues. CDR1 MNHEY and CDR2 SVGEGT come from the germline V gene. With 7 bases removed from V and 12 bases from J, the gap between germline ends came to 18 bases. The CDR3 sequence is CASTDIPNVPFF. The CDR3 DNA follows: TGTGCCAGCACAGACATACCAAACGTACCTTTCTTT.

Many counts were recorded for this clonotype. The V and J genes are TRBV4-1 and TRBJ2-3; 11 nucleotides line up with TRBD2. The length of the CDR3 is 17 residues. Looked up from germline, CDR1 is MGHRA and CDR2 is YSYEKL. The V and J ends lost 4 bases and 1 base, in that order; junction bases with no gene match: 7. This CDR3 is CASSPSLAGGRTDTQYF. The DNA of the CDR3 is TGCGCCAGCAGCCCCTCCCTAGCGGGGGGCCGCACAGATACGCAGTATTTT.

J is TRBJ2-7 and V is TRBV12-3 or TRBV12-4, with D hard to call. This CDR3 region has 13 residues. Trimming pared 2 bases from V and 2 bases from J, leaving 7 bases between. CDR3 sequence reads: CASSLIGAYEQYF. DNA of the CDR3: TGTGCCAGCAGTTTAATTGGAGCCTACGAGCAGTACTTC.

This clonotype was recorded at least ten times. The J gene is TRBJ2-2, the V gene TRBV7-2; D is uncertain. The CDR3 is made up of 14 amino acids. Trimming removed 3 bases from V and 4 bases from J, with 9 bases in between. Germline V gives CDR1 SGHTA, CDR2 FQGNSA. DNA for the CDR3: TGTGCCAGCAGCTTCGTCCGGGCCACCGGGGAGCTGTTTTTT. It specifies CASSFVRATGELFF.

This clonotype came up many times. The chain recombines TRBV6-2 or TRBV6-3 with TRBJ1-2; D uncertain. Trimming took off 2 bases at V and 4 bases at J, with 11 bases between the two ends. The CDR3 totals 14 residues. The germline gives CDR1 MNHEY, CDR2 SVGEGT. Written as DNA, the CDR3 is TGTGCCAGCAGTTACATCGGACCGTTCTATGGCTACACCTTC. Translated, it gives CASSYIGPFYGYTF.

This clonotype was observed a handful of times. The chain couples TRBV6-5 to TRBJ1-6; D ambiguous. This CDR3 contains 14 residues. The V gene lost 0 bases and the J gene lost 7 bases, with 7 bases spanning the gap. Germline CDR1 MNHEY, CDR2 SVGAGI. CDR3 residues: CASSYSGRNSPLHF. CDR3 DNA sequence: TGTGCCAGCAGTTACTCCGGGCGGAATTCACCCCTCCACTTT.